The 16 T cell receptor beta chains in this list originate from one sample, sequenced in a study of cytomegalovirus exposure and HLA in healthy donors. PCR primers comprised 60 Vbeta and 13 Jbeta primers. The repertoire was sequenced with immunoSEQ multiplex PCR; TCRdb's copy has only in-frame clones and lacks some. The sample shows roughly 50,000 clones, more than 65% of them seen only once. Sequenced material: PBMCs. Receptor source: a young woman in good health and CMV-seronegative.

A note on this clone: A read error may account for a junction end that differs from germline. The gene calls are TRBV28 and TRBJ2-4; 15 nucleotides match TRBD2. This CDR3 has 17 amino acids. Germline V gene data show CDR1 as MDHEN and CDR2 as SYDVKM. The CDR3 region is CASGPGLAGGAKNSQYF. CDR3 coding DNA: TGTGCCAGTGGACCGGGACTAGCGGGAGGAGCCAAAAACAGTCAGTACTTC.

CDR3 sequence reads: CGRDTIYF. The CDR3 bases are TGTGGGAGGGACACCATATATTTT. The chain employs TRBV6-8 and TRBJ1-3; D uncertain. The CDR3 has 8 amino acids. Germline CDR1 MNHGY, CDR2 SAAAGT.

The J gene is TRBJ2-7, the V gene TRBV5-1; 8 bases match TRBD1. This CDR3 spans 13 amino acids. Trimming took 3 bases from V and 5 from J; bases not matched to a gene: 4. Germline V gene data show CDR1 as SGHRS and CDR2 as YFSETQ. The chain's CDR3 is CASSYTTGDEQYF. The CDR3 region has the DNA TGCGCCAGCAGCTACACGACAGGGGACGAGCAGTACTTC.

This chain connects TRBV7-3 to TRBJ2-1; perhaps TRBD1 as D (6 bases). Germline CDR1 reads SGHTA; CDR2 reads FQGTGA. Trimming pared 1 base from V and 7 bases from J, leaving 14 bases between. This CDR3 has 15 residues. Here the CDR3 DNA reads TGTGCCAGCAGCTTAAGGTCAGGGGTCCGGAATGAGCAGTTCTTC. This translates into CASSLRSGVRNEQFF.

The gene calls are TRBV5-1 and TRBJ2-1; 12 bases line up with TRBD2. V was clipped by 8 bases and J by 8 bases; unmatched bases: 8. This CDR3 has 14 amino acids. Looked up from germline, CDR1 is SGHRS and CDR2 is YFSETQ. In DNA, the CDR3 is TGCGCCAGTCAGACTAGCGGGAGTTTGGATGAGCAGTTCTTC. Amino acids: CASQTSGSLDEQFF.

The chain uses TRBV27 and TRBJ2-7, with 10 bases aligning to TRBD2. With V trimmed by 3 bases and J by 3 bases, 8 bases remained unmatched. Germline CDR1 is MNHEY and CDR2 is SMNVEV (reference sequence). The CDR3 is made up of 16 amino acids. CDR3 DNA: TGTGCCAGCAGTTTGGCTAGCGGGGGTTCTCTCTACGAGCAGTACTTC. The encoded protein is CASSLASGGSLYEQYF.

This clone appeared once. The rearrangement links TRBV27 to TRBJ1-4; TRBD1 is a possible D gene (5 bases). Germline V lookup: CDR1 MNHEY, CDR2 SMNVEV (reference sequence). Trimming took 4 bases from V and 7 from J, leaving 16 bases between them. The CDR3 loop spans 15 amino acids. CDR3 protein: CASSSARTLGEKLFF. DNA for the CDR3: TGTGCCAGCAGTTCCGCCCGGACATTGGGTGAAAAACTGTTTTTT.

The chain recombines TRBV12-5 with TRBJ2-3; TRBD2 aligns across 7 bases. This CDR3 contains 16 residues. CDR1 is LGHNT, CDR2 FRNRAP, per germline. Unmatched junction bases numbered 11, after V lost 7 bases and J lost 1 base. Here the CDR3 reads CASAAWGGSRTDTQYF. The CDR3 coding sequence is TGTGCTAGTGCTGCATGGGGCGGGAGCCGCACAGATACGCAGTATTTT.

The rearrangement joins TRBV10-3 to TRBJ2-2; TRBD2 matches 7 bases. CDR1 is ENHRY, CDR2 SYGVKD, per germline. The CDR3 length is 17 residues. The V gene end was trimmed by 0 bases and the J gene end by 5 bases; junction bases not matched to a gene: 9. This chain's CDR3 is CAISESNPGGRTGELFF. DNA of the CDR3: TGTGCCATCAGTGAGTCGAACCCGGGGGGACGTACCGGGGAGCTGTTTTTT.

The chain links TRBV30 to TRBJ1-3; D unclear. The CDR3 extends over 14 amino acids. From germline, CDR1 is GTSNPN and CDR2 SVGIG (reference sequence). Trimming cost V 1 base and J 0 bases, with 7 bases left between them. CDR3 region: CAWSAGNSGNTIYF. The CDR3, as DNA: TGTGCCTGGAGTGCAGGAAACTCTGGAAACACCATATATTTT.

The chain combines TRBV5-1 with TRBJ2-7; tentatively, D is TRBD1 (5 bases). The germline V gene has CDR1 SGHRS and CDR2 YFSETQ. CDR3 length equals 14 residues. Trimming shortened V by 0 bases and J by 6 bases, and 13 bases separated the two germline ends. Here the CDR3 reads CASSLAGQGGEQYF. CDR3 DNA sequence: TGCGCCAGCAGCTTGGCCGGACAAGGTGGCGAGCAGTACTTC.

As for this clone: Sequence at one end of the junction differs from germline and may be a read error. CDR3 residues: CASSLGPGGTGELFF. The CDR3 DNA sequence: TGTGCTAGCAGCTTAGGGCCAGGGGGCACCGGGGAGCTGTTTTTT. V is TRBV7-7 and J is TRBJ2-2, with 7 bases lining up with TRBD1. The CDR3 contains 15 residues. Germline loops: CDR1 SSHAT, CDR2 FNYEAQ (reference sequence). Full variable domain (remainder filled in from reference TRBV7-7 and TRBJ2-2): GAGVSQSPRYKVTKRGQDVTLRCDPISSHATLYWYQQALGQGPEFLTYFNYEAQPDKSGLPSDRFSAERPEGSISTLTIQRTEQRDSAMYRCASSLGPGGTGELFFGEGSRLTVL.

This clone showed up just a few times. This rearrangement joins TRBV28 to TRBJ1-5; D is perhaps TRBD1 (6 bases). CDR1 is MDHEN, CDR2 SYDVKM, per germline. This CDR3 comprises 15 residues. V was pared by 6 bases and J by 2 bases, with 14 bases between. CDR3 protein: CASSTPGDGNQPQHF. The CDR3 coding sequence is TGTGCCAGCAGCACACCAGGGGATGGCAATCAGCCCCAGCATTTT.

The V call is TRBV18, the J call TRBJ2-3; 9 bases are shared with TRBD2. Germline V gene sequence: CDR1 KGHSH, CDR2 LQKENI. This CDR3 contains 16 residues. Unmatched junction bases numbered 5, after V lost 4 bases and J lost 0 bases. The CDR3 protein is CASSLGLAGSTDTQYF. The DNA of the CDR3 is TGTGCCAGCTCACTGGGGCTAGCGGGAAGCACAGATACGCAGTATTTT.

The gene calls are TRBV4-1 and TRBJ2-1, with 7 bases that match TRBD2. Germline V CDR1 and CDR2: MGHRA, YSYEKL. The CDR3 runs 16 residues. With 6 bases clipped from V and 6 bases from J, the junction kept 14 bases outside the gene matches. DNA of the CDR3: TGCGCCAGCAGGAAAAGTGGGACTACTCTCCCCAATGAGCAGTTCTTC. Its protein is CASRKSGTTLPNEQFF.

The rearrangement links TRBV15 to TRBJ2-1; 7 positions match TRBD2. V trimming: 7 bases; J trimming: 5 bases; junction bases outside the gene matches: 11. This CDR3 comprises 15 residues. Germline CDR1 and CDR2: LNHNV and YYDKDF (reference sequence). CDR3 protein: CATILAGVPHNEQFF. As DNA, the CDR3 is TGTGCCACCATCTTGGCGGGAGTCCCCCACAATGAGCAGTTCTTC.